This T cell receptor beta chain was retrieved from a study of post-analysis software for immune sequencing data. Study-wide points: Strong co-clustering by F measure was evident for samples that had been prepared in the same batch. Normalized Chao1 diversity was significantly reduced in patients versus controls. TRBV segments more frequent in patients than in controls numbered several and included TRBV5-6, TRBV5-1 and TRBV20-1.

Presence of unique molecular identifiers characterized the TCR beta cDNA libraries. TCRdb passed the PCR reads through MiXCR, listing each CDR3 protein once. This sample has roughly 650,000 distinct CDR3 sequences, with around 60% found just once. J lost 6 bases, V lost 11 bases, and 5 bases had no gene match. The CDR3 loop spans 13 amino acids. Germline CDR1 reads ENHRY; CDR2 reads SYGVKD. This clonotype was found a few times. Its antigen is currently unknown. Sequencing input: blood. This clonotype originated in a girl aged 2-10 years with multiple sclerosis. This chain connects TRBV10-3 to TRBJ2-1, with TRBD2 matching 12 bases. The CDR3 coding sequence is TGTGCCTCGACGACTAGCGGGGGCAATGAGCAGTTCTTC. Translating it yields CASTTSGGNEQFF.